This T cell receptor beta chain stems from a study of T cell responses to AZD1222 COVID-19 vaccine (dated by TCRdb to the early 2020s). General notes on the study: A total of 233 trial participants underwent TCR sequencing, of whom some 210 received two doses of AZD1222 and about 26 received two doses of the MenACWY control vaccine. Enrollment into the trials was organized by age into subgroups of 18-55, 56-69 and 70-plus years, and those subgroups contained approximately 160, 26 and 62 TCR-sequenced participants, respectively.

V is clipped by 1 base and J by 5 bases, and the sequence between their germline boundaries is 16 bases long. Taken from cysteine to phenylalanine, the CDR3 has 16 residues. Just CDR3 DNA is preserved here, 48 bases in frame from base 1. As concerns this clone: Its antigen remains unidentified. No base quality information exists; no much larger clone differs at one position.

Points the paper makes about the study in general: A significant rise in spike-specific TCR breadth and depth was observed after two AZD1222 doses relative to day 0 and relative to MenACWY recipients. Most participants were white British and females outnumbered males, and the authors suggested that clonal diversity may have been underestimated. In the small 56-69-year group, the increase in depth fell short of significance, most likely because of low power. Because no day 14 peak-response samples were available, repertoires were characterized only after the peak T cell response. Conclusions about previously exposed vaccinees were limited because only six AZD1222 recipients were SARS-CoV-2 seropositive at baseline. The whole spike protein was spanned by vaccine-associated CD4 TCRs, and dominant responses were seen in regions 160-218 and 743-854. Reportedly, almost half of the unique spike-specific TCRs recognized epitopes lying outside the regions that are mutated in the B.1.351 and B.1.1.7 variants.

The CDR3 regions of human TCRbeta chains were analyzed by immunosequencing. The study's own analysis went as follows. Repertoire TCRs were matched against a reference library of SARS-CoV-2-specific TCRs generated with the MIRA antigen-specificity platform. Breadth was defined as the fraction of unique TCRs that were SARS-CoV-2-associated. Depth was defined as the fraction of total T cells that were SARS-CoV-2-associated. Using the MIRA data, each spike-specific TCR was assigned both to the spike region to which the TCR was reactive and to a CD4 or CD8 class. Log10-transformed breadth and depth values were compared by one-way ANOVA with Sidak's multiple comparisons tests. The clones in this table, taken by TCRdb from immuneACCESS, are in-frame only. Not every clone is retained; where verified, under half of the shortfall comes from an unresolved V gene, and the cause of the rest is unknown. D and trimming come from the DNA, and the V and J calls and clone size come from that table. This sample is represented by 90,000 to 100,000 clones; 70% to 90% of them were singletons. The ten largest clones take up about an eighth of the sample.

Read against the paper, the sample's time point label means: about 28 days (+/-7) after the second vaccine dose. AZD1222 recipients given second doses at about 4 weeks or at about 12 weeks were pooled, since spike-specific TCR depth and breadth were not found to differ between the two schedules. Vaccinee samples came from UK trials COV001 and COV002, including a single-blind randomized controlled phase 2/3 trial of AZD1222 (ChAdOx1 nCoV-19) in healthy adults. For TCRbeta chain sequencing, PBMC samples from trial participants were taken at day 0 and at day 28 after the second dose. Here the chain combines TRBV5-3 and TRBJ2-1, with the D assignment possibly TRBD1 or TRBD2, given 5 matching bases for each. TRBV5-3 is labeled an ORF, and its function is uncertain. This clonotype was obtained from an adult who received the AZD1222 COVID-19 vaccine. This specimen was peripheral blood, taken 28 days after the second AZD1222 dose. CDR3 region: CARSLLQGERHNEQFF. The nucleotide sequence reads TGTGCCAGAAGCTTGCTGCAGGGAGAAAGACACAATGAGCAGTTCTTC.